This TCR beta chain was sequenced during a study of blood T cell repertoires in COVID-19. Whole-study context: Acute and convalescent COVID-19 specimens originated in the United States, Italy and Spain. T cells, B-cell-depleted T cells, or PBMCs provided the cDNA or gDNA that served as material.

TCRdb's table, derived via immunoSEQ multiplex PCR, lists solely in-frame clones and lacks some. The sample lists 65,000 to 90,000 clones, around 80% occurring once. The CDR3 totals 16 residues. The trim removed 4 bases at V and 3 bases at J, leaving 7 bases unmatched. The germline V gene has CDR1 MDHEN and CDR2 SYDVKM. Sequencing used peripheral blood. The chain carries TRBV28 and TRBJ1-3, with TRBD1 matching over 9 bases. The clonotype was recovered from a man aged 60 to 75 with active or convalescent COVID-19. The CDR3 here is CASSSPGQGYGNTIYF. In nucleotides, the CDR3 is TGTGCCAGCAGTTCACCGGGACAGGGTTATGGAAACACCATATATTTT.